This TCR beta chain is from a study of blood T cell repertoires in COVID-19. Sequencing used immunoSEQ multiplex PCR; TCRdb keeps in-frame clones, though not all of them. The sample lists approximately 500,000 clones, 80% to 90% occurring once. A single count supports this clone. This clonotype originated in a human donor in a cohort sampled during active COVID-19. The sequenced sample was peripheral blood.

As DNA, the CDR3 is TGTGCCTGGAGTTTGGAGACAGGGGCCTACGAGCAGTACTTC. This gives the protein CAWSLETGAYEQYF. The chain combines TRBV30 with TRBJ2-7; 8 bases line up with TRBD1. The CDR3 runs to 14 residues. Looked up from germline, CDR1 is GTSNPN and CDR2 is SVGIG (reference sequence). Trimming cost V 2 bases and J 2 bases; bases outside gene matches: 5.